This TCR beta chain was sequenced for a study of cytomegalovirus exposure and HLA in healthy donors. Study-wide background: Genotyping showed 70% to 90% of some 400 donors falling in the Caucasian-associated ancestry cluster. Study-wide results and limits: Follow-up analysis found HLA locus-dependent TCR association rates, highest for DRB1 and lowest for HLA-C. Apart from CMV serostatus, no immune exposure information was available.

Per the germline V gene, CDR1 is MNHNY and CDR2 is SVGAGI (reference sequence). The CDR3 consists of 16 residues. Trimming at V came to 0 bases and at J to 2 bases, leaving 5 bases not matched to a gene. On this clone: Antigen unknown.

The PCR used 60 Vbeta and 13 Jbeta primers. Clones were sequenced by immunoSEQ multiplex PCR, and TCRdb holds only the in-frame ones, with some missing. The top ten hold under 2% of the sample, which has around 140,000 clones, around 80% seen once. Sequenced material: PBMCs. The receptor was derived from a female donor in good health and CMV-seropositive. This chain connects TRBV6-6 to TRBJ1-2; TRBD1 aligns across 8 bases. CDR3 sequence (DNA): TGTGCCAGCAGTTACTCGAGGACAGGGTCCAACTATGGCTACACCTTC. This encodes CASSYSRTGSNYGYTF.